This T cell receptor beta chain was profiled in a study of type 1 and type 2 diabetes patients. Study as a whole: The cohort mixed type 1 diabetes, type 2 diabetes and nondiabetic donors. Magnetic bead positive selection isolated CD4+ or CD8+ T cells from PBMCs.

The study, taken as a whole, reports: Between type 2 diabetes and control samples, V and J usage averaged roughly 0.97 correlation.

Details on this clonotype: Its antigen is unidentified.

This CDR3 has 14 amino acids. Per germline, CDR1 MNHEY and CDR2 SMNVEV (reference sequence). The V end was cut by 7 bases, the J end by 3 bases, with 15 bases between. Amplification started from genomic DNA. Amplification of the beta chain CDR3 used 30 forward and 13 reverse multiplex primers. TCRdb itself ran the multiplex PCR reads through MiXCR, one entry per CDR3 protein. This table has more than 250,000 distinct CDR3 sequences, approximately 50% appearing once. The TCR originated in a man younger than 30 with type 2 diabetes. Sequencing used peripheral blood mononuclear cells (PBMCs). The V gene is TRBV27, the J gene TRBJ1-1; tentative D call: TRBD1 (6 bases). The CDR3 DNA reads as TGTGCCAGCAAGACGACAGGACTGTACACTGAAGCTTTCTTT. Protein sequence: CASKTTGLYTEAFF.